This is a list of T cell receptor beta chains from one sample in a study of CD8+CD57+ T cells in acquired aplastic anemia. TCRdb processed the reads anew with MiXCR; each CDR3 protein has one entry. There are some 280,000 distinct CDR3 sequences in the sample; roughly half occur only once, and around 8% lies in the top ten. Specimen: sorted CD4+, CD8+, or CD8+CD57+ T cells (not recorded which) from PBMCs. These receptor sequences come from a human donor with severe aplastic anemia or a healthy control (not recorded which). CDR3s include the opening cysteine and the closing phenylalanine or tryptophan. Each record gives: clone size, J gene, D gene, V gene, CDR3 DNA, CDR3 protein. A D gene is named only where the DNA matches it firmly. Not all rows give a size; the values are once, few, many and, for expanded clones, a class.

size: NA
J: TRBJ2-5
D: TRBD1
V: TRBV20-1
DNA: TGCAGTGCTAGGGTGACAGGGGATAACCAACAGACCCAGTACTTC
CDR3: CSARVTGDNQQTQYF

size: many
J: TRBJ1-5
D: NA
V: TRBV19
DNA: TGTGCCAGTAGTATAGACGGGGCGGGGGGAAATCAGCCCCAGCATTTT
CDR3: CASSIDGAGGNQPQHF

size: many
J: TRBJ2-5
D: TRBD2
V: TRBV20-1
DNA: TGCAGTGCTAGAAACACGGGGACTAGCGGGGCCTCCCCTCAGTACTTC
CDR3: CSARNTGTSGASPQYF

size: NA
J: TRBJ2-7
D: TRBD1
V: TRBV19
DNA: TGTGCCAGTAGTCCGGGACAGGGCCCTCACGAGCAGTACTTC
CDR3: CASSPGQGPHEQYF

size: NA
J: TRBJ1-2
D: NA
V: TRBV10-2
DNA: TGCGCCAGCAGTGACAAAGGCTACACCTTC
CDR3: CASSDKGYTF

size: NA
J: TRBJ1-6
D: NA
V: TRBV2
DNA: TGTGCCAGTTCGGGCCAGAGAAATTCACCCCTCCACTTT
CDR3: CASSGQRNSPLHF

size: NA
J: TRBJ2-7
D: NA
V: TRBV7-2
DNA: TGTGCCAGCAGCCCCGGCCAGAGGCAGTACTTC
CDR3: CASSPGQRQYF

size: NA
J: TRBJ2-7
D: TRBD2
V: TRBV5-4
DNA: TGTGCCAGCAGCCCCGCTAGCGGGAGCTTCGGGGACGAGCAGTACTTC
CDR3: CASSPASGSFGDEQYF

size: NA
J: TRBJ1-5
D: NA
V: TRBV2
DNA: TGTGCCAGCAGTGACGCCCGGCAGTACAATCAGCCCCAGCATTTT
CDR3: CASSDARQYNQPQHF

size: NA
J: TRBJ1-2
D: NA
V: TRBV4-3
DNA: TGCGCCAGCAGCCAAGATTGGACGGTCTATGGCTACACCTTC
CDR3: CASSQDWTVYGYTF

size: many
J: TRBJ1-3
D: NA
V: TRBV7-6
DNA: TGTGCCAGCAGCTTAGGGCGGAACTCTGGAAACACCATATATTTT
CDR3: CASSLGRNSGNTIYF

size: NA
J: TRBJ2-1
D: TRBD2
V: TRBV29-1
DNA: TGCAGCACTACGACTAGCGCCCCGGAGGGGGAGTTCTTC
CDR3: CSTTTSAPEGEFF

size: many
J: TRBJ2-1
D: NA
V: TRBV2
DNA: TGTGCCAGCAGTTGGGAGACGGTATACAATGAGCAGTTCTTC
CDR3: CASSWETVYNEQFF

size: NA
J: TRBJ1-2
D: NA
V: TRBV29-1
DNA: TGCAGCGTTTTGGGGCAGGAGGATGGCTACACCTTC
CDR3: CSVLGQEDGYTF

size: once
J: TRBJ1-6
D: NA
V: TRBV6-5
DNA: TGTGCCAGCAGTGGGCAGACGAATAATTCACCCCTCCACTTT
CDR3: CASSGQTNNSPLHF

size: many
J: TRBJ1-2
D: NA
V: TRBV6-5
DNA: TGTGCCAGCAGTTATCGCCAGGGAGGTGGCTACACCTTC
CDR3: CASSYRQGGGYTF

size: NA
J: TRBJ2-2
D: NA
V: TRBV7-2
DNA: TGTGCCAGCAGCTTAGCGCTGATGACCGAGAACACCGGGGAGCTGTTTTTT
CDR3: CASSLALMTENTGELFF

size: few
J: TRBJ1-6
D: TRBD1
V: TRBV6-6
DNA: TGTGCCAGCAGTTACTCGACAGGGGGCGCGTCAAATTCACCCCTCCACTTT
CDR3: CASSYSTGGASNSPLHF

size: NA
J: TRBJ2-5
D: NA
V: TRBV5-1
DNA: TGCGCCAGCAGCTTGGAAGTGCATGAGGCCGAGACCCAGTACTTC
CDR3: CASSLEVHEAETQYF

size: many
J: TRBJ2-7
D: TRBD1
V: TRBV29-1
DNA: TGCAGCGTTGACGGGACAGGCTACGAGCAGTACTTC
CDR3: CSVDGTGYEQYF

size: NA
J: TRBJ1-5
D: NA
V: TRBV5-1
DNA: TGCGCCAGCAGCTTGGCCATGGGCGGTCAGCCCCAGCATTTT
CDR3: CASSLAMGGQPQHF

size: NA
J: TRBJ1-1
D: NA
V: TRBV19
DNA: TGTGCCAGTCGACACACAGGGTATGAAGCTTTCTTT
CDR3: CASRHTGYEAFF

size: NA
J: TRBJ2-4
D: NA
V: TRBV7-6
DNA: TGTGCCAGCAGCCCCGGGATGCTAGCCAAAAACATTCAGTACTTC
CDR3: CASSPGMLAKNIQYF

size: few
J: TRBJ2-7
D: TRBD2
V: TRBV5-4
DNA: TGTGCCAGCAGCCAACTAGCGGGAGGGGGTGAGCAGTACTTC
CDR3: CASSQLAGGGEQYF

size: once
J: TRBJ1-5
D: NA
V: TRBV6-5
DNA: TGTGCCAGCAGTTACCAACGGACGAGCAATCAGCCCCAGCATTTT
CDR3: CASSYQRTSNQPQHF